What follows are 19 T cell receptor beta chains derived from one specimen sequenced in a study of T cell responses to AZD1222 COVID-19 vaccine. Method: immunoSEQ multiplex PCR; TCRdb's copy keeps in-frame clones and lacks some. The table includes 140,000 or so clones, approximately 90% detected once. Sequenced material: peripheral blood, taken 28 days after the second AZD1222 dose. All receptors come from an adult who received the AZD1222 COVID-19 vaccine.

The chain links TRBV6-2 or TRBV6-3 to TRBJ1-2; D ambiguous. The V gene lost 5 bases and the J gene lost 0 bases, with 7 bases spanning the gap. From germline, CDR1 is MNHEY and CDR2 SVGEGT. CDR3 length: 13 residues. In DNA, the CDR3 is TGTGCCAGCAGTACTAGGACTAACTATGGCTACACCTTC. It is translated as CASSTRTNYGYTF.

This clone has a handful of counts. The germline gene is not matched at one end of the junction; a read error may be the cause. Other DNA sequences in the same sample also yield this CDR3. V and J are TRBV7-9 and TRBJ2-7; D is ambiguous. This CDR3 region has 13 residues. CDR1 and CDR2 (germline): SEHNR, FQNEAQ (reference sequence). DNA of the CDR3: TGTGCCAGCAGTTTAGGCGGACCTTACGAGCAGTACTTC. Protein product: CASSLGGPYEQYF. Looking up the rest from reference TRBV7-9 and TRBJ2-7 gives the full variable domain: DTGVSQNPRHKITKRGQNVTFRCDPISEHNRLYWYRQTLGQGPEFLTYFQNEAQLEKSRLLSDRFSAERPKGSFSTLEIQRTEQGDSAMYLCASSLGGPYEQYFGPGTRLTVT.

This clone was seen at least ten times. The V and J genes are TRBV11-3 and TRBJ2-1; no clear D. The CDR3 extends over 13 amino acids. V was cut by 5 bases and J by 6 bases, with 11 bases left in between. CDR1 is SGHNT and CDR2 is YENEEA in the germline V gene. This CDR3 reads CASSERMTNEQFF. CDR3 DNA sequence: TGTGCCAGCAGCGAACGGATGACCAATGAGCAGTTCTTC. Combining the CDR3 with reference TRBV11-3 and TRBJ2-1 gives the whole variable domain EAGVVQSPRYKIIEKKQPVAFWCNPISGHNTLYWYLQNLGQGPELLIRYENEEAVDDSQLPKDRFSAERLKGVDSTLKIQPAELGDSAVYLCASSERMTNEQFFGPGTRLTVL.

This clone was detected a few times. The chain is built from TRBV20-1 and TRBJ2-3; D may be TRBD2 (6 bases). The V end was cut by 3 bases, the J end by 5 bases, with 24 bases between. Germline CDR1 DFQATT, CDR2 SNEGSKA (reference sequence). This CDR3 contains 17 residues. As DNA, the CDR3 is TGCAGTGCTAGTGATCATCATGGTAGCGGCGTTATAGATACGCAGTATTTT. Amino acids: CSASDHHGSGVIDTQYF.

The V and J genes are TRBV5-1 and TRBJ2-1; 8 bases are a match to TRBD1. Losses at the gene ends were 4 bases for V and 6 bases for J; bases not matched to a gene: 12. Germline V CDR1 and CDR2: SGHRS, YFSETQ. This CDR3 comprises 16 residues. CDR3 sequence (DNA): TGCGCCAGCAGCAACCAGGGGGCTCGGCCCACCAATGAGCAGTTCTTC. Translated, it gives CASSNQGARPTNEQFF.

The V call is TRBV30, the J call TRBJ1-1; D unclear. Per germline, CDR1 GTSNPN and CDR2 SVGIG (reference sequence). The CDR3 is made up of 15 amino acids. Trimming removed 4 bases from V and 0 bases from J, with 15 bases in between. CDR3 sequence: CAWIKIRVMNTEAFF. CDR3 sequence (DNA): TGTGCCTGGATTAAGATAAGGGTCATGAACACTGAAGCTTTCTTT.

This chain joins TRBV6-1 and TRBJ2-7; no firm D call. CDR3 length: 14 residues. V was cut by 2 bases and J by 0 bases, with 8 bases left in between. CDR1 and CDR2 (germline): MNHNS, SASEGT. For the CDR3, the DNA is TGTGCCAGCAGTGAAATGTGGAGCTCCTACGAGCAGTACTTC. It specifies CASSEMWSSYEQYF.

In this sample, this clone turned up once. This chain links TRBV4-3 with TRBJ2-5; D is uncertain. Germline V CDR1 and CDR2: LGHNA, YSLEER. The length of the CDR3 is 14 residues. V was shortened by 4 bases and J by 5 bases, with 14 bases between the two germline ends. As DNA, the CDR3 is TGCGCCAGCAGCCGAGGTTCCATGGGCGAGACCCAGTACTTC. Its translation: CASSRGSMGETQYF.

This clone has a single count. This chain links TRBV18 with TRBJ2-2; D gene ambiguous. In germline, CDR1 is KGHSH, CDR2 LQKENI. The CDR3 has 14 residues. Trimming removed 6 bases from V and 0 bases from J, with 8 bases in between. The CDR3 DNA reads as TGTGCCAGCTCTCAGTTCGCGAACACCGGGGAGCTGTTTTTT. Translated: CASSQFANTGELFF.

V and J are TRBV19 and TRBJ2-7; D gene uncertain. CDR1 and CDR2 from the germline V gene are LNHDA and SQIVND (reference sequence). This CDR3 region has 14 residues. V was trimmed by 7 bases and J by 0 bases, leaving 13 bases between them. The CDR3 protein is CASKVRTASYEQYF. The CDR3 nucleotides read TGTGCCAGTAAAGTACGGACGGCCTCCTACGAGCAGTACTTC.

The chain uses TRBV3-1 (or the pseudogene TRBV3-2) and TRBJ2-5; D is possibly TRBD2 (5 bases). V gave up 1 base and J gave up 4 bases, with 16 bases separating them. The CDR3 sequence is 16 residues long. Germline assignment: CDR1 LGHDT and CDR2 YNNKEL (reference sequence). CDR3 sequence reads: CASSQGARLGGETQYF. Here the CDR3 DNA reads TGTGCCAGCAGCCAAGGAGCTCGACTTGGAGGAGAGACCCAGTACTTC.

This chain uses TRBV2 with TRBJ2-3, with D unclear. The length of the CDR3 is 13 residues. The V end was cut by 7 bases, the J end by 0 bases, with 8 bases between. CDR1 is SNHLY and CDR2 is FYNNEI in the germline V gene. The CDR3, as DNA: TGTGCCAGCACGCTATCTAGCACAGATACGCAGTATTTT. This gives the protein CASTLSSTDTQYF.

J is TRBJ1-1 and V is TRBV21-1; no check of the table's D call, TRBD1, against the DNA was made. TRBV21-1 has pseudogene status. This CDR3 region has 18 residues. CDR3 protein: CASTTPDRSSSMNTEAFF. CDR3 coding DNA: TGTGCCAGCACAACGCCGGACAGGAGCAGTTCTATGAACACTGAAGCTTTCTTT.

The chain is built from TRBV21-1 and TRBJ1-2; the DNA was not compared with TRBD1, the D call given in the table. TRBV21-1 is assigned pseudogene status. The CDR3 has 14 amino acids. Here the CDR3 DNA reads TGTGCCAGCAGCGCCTCAGGGGTTGCCTATGGCTACACCTTC. Translated, it gives CASSASGVAYGYTF.

The V call is TRBV4-1, the J call TRBJ1-1; D not resolved. V lost 4 bases and J 4 bases, leaving 16 bases between the germline ends. CDR3 size: 15 residues. Germline values: CDR1 MGHRA, CDR2 YSYEKL. In DNA, the CDR3 is TGCGCCAGCAGCCCCTCTCTCGGGGTTTCCACTGAAGCTTTCTTT. This translates into CASSPSLGVSTEAFF.

This rearrangement joins TRBV5-1 to TRBJ2-5; TRBD2 is a possible D gene (6 bases). Trimming took off 7 bases at V and 1 base at J, with 11 bases between the two ends. CDR1 and CDR2 from the germline V gene are SGHRS and YFSETQ. This CDR3 has 13 amino acids. The CDR3 nucleotides read TGCGCCAGCGGTGGGGGGAGCCAAGAGACCCAGTACTTC. The encoded protein is CASGGGSQETQYF.

The chain combines TRBV10-3 with TRBJ2-3; TRBD1 aligns across 8 bases. Trimming cost V 11 bases and J 6 bases; bases outside gene matches: 10. This CDR3 is built from 13 residues. Germline V gives CDR1 ENHRY, CDR2 SYGVKD. The CDR3 coding sequence is TGTGCCGAATCCCAGGGGGCGGCCGATACGCAGTATTTT. Translation: CAESQGAADTQYF.

This clone was seen a few times. This chain links TRBV3-1 (or the pseudogene TRBV3-2) with TRBJ2-7, with D possibly matching TRBD2 (5 bases). V dropped 6 bases and J dropped 6 bases, with 15 bases sitting between them. This CDR3 has 13 residues. Per germline, CDR1 LGHDT and CDR2 YNNKEL (reference sequence). This CDR3 is CASSTRSAGEQYF. The CDR3 coding sequence is TGTGCCAGCAGTACAAGGAGTGCGGGCGAGCAGTACTTC.

Regarding this clone: One junction end disagrees with the germline gene, perhaps due to a read error. The chain employs TRBV6-5 and TRBJ1-1; 7 bases are shared with TRBD1. CDR1 is MNHEY, CDR2 SVGAGI, per germline. This CDR3 has 13 residues. This CDR3 reads CASRVTGNPEAFF. CDR3 nucleotides: TGTGCCAGCAGGGTGACAGGGAACCCTGAAGCTTTCTTT.